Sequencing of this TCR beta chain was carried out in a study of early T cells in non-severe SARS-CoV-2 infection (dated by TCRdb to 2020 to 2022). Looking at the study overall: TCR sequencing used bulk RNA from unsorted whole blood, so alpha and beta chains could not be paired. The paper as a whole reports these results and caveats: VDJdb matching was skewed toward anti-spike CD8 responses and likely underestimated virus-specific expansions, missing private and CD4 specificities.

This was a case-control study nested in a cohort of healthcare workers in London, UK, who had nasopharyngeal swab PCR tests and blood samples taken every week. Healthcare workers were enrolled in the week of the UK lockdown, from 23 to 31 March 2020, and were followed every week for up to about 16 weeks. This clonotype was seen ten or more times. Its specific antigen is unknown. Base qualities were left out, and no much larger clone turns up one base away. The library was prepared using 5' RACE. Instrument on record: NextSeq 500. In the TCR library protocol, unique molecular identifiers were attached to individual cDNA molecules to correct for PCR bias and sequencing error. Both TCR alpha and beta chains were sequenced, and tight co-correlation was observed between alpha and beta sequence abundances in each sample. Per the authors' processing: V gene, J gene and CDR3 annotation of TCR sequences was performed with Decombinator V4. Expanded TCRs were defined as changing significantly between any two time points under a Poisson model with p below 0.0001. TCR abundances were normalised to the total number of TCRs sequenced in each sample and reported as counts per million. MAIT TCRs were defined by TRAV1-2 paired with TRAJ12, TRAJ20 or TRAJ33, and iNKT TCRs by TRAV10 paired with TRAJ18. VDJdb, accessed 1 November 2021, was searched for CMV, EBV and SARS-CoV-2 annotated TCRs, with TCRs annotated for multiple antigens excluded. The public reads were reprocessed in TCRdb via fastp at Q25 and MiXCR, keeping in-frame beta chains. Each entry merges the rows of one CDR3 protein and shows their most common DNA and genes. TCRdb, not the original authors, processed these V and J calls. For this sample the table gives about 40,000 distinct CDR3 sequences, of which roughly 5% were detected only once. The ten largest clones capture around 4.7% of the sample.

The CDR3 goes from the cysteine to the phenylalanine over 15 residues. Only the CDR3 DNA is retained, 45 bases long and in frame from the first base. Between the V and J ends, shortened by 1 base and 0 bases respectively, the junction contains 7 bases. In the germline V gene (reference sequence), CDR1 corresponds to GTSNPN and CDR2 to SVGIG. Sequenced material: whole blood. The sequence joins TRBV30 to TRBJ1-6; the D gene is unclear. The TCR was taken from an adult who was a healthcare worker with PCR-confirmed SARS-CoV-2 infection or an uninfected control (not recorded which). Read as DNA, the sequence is TGTGCCTGGAGTGGCAGGAGCTCCTATAATTCACCCCTCCACTTT. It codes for CAWSGRSSYNSPLHF.